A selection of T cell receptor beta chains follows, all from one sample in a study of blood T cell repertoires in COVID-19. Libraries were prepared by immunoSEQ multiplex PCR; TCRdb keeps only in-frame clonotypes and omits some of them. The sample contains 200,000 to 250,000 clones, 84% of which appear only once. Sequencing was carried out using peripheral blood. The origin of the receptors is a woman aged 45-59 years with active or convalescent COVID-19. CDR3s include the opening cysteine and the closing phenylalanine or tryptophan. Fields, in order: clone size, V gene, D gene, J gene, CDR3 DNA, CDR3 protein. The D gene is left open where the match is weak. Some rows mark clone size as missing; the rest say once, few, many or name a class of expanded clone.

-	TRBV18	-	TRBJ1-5	TGTGCCAGCTCAAGGGTCCCGGGGTCCGGCGCCAATCAGCCCCAGCATTTT	CASSRVPGSGANQPQHF
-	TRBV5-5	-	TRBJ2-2	TGTGCCAGCAGCTTGGGTGTCGCGAACACCGGGGAGCTGTTTTTT	CASSLGVANTGELFF
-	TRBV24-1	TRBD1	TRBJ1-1	TGTGCCACCAGTGACGCCGGGACAGGGAAGAACACTGAAGCTTTCTTT	CATSDAGTGKNTEAFF
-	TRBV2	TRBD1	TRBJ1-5	TGTGCCAGCAGTGAATACAGGGGGTTGCTTCAGCCCCAGCATTTT	CASSEYRGLLQPQHF
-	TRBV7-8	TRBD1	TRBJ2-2	TGTGCCAGCAGCTTAACAGGGGGCGCATGGACCGGGGAGCTGTTTTTT	CASSLTGGAWTGELFF
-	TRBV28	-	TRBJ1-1	TGTGCCAGCAGTTTATTGGACACCCTAGGGGGTACGAACACTGAAGCTTTCTTT	CASSLLDTLGGTNTEAFF
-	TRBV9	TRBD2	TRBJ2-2	TGTGCCAGCAGCCTTCGACTGGGGGGGGCCGGGGAGCTGTTTTTT	CASSLRLGGAGELFF
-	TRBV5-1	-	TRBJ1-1	TGCGCCAGCAGGCCTGGGGGGGCCATGAACACTGAAGCTTTCTTT	CASRPGGAMNTEAFF
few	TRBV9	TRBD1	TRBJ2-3	TGTGCCAGCAGCGACCGACAGGGAATCACAGATACGCAGTATTTT	CASSDRQGITDTQYF
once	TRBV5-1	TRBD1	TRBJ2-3	TGCGCCAGCAGCCTGCCAGGGGGCGGAGATACGCAGTATTTT	CASSLPGGGDTQYF
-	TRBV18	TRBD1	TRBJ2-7	TGTGCCAGCTCCCGAGGACAGGGCGGAAACGAGCAGTACTTC	CASSRGQGGNEQYF
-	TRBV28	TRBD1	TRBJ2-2	TGTGCCAGCAGCTCTAAGGGACAGGCCACCGGGGAGCTGTTTTTT	CASSSKGQATGELFF
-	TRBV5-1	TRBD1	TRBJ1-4	TGCGCCAGCAGCACGGGGACAGCTGCAACTAATGAAAAACTGTTTTTT	CASSTGTAATNEKLFF
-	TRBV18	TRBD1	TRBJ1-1	TGTGCCAGCTCACCATACCCCGGACAGGGTCTCACTGAAGCTTTCTTT	CASSPYPGQGLTEAFF
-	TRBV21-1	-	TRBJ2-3	TGTGCCAGCACCAAGACAGACACAGATACGCAGTATTTT	CASTKTDTDTQYF
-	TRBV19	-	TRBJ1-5	TGTGCCAGTGTCCGGGACACCGGCAATCAGCCCCAGCATTTT	CASVRDTGNQPQHF
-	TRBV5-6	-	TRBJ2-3	TGTGCCAGCAGCTTCATGTTTGATACGCAGTATTTT	CASSFMFDTQYF
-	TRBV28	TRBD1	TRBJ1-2	TGTGCCAGCAGCCCTATACAGGGGATCGGCTATGGCTACACCTTC	CASSPIQGIGYGYTF
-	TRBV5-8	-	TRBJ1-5	TGTGCCAGCAGCTTGGTATTCCGAGGCCAATTGCATTTT	CASSLVFRGQLHF
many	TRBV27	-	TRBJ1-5	TGTGCCAGCAGTTTAAAGAGGGGTGGAGGGCAGCCCCAGCATTTT	CASSLKRGGGQPQHF
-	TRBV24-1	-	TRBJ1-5	TGTGCCACCAGTGACCCAGGACAGCCCCCCCAGCCCCAGCATTTT	CATSDPGQPPQPQHF
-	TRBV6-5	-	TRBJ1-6	TGTGCCACCAAGGGCAGGGCGGTGAATTCACCCCTCCACTTT	CATKGRAVNSPLHF
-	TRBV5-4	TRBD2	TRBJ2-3	TGTGCCAGCAGCTTGACCCTAGCGGGAAGCACAGATACGCAGTATTTT	CASSLTLAGSTDTQYF
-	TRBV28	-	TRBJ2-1	TGTGCCAGCAGGTCCCAGGGGGGCTCAAATGAGCAGTTCTTC	CASRSQGGSNEQFF
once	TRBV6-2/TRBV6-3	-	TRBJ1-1	TGTGCCAGCAGTTACTGGGGGGGGACTGAAGCTTTCTTT	CASSYWGGTEAFF
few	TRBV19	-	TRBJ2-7	TGTGCCAGTAGTATAGCCGCACAGGCCTACGAGCAGTACTTC	CASSIAAQAYEQYF
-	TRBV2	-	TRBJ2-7	TGTGCCAGCAGTGTCGGGTTCTACGAGCAGTACTTC	CASSVGFYEQYF
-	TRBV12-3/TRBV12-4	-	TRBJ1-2	TGTGCCAGCACCCCACTGGACAGTGGCTACACCTTC	CASTPLDSGYTF
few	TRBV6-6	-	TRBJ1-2	TGTGCCAGCAAAGGGGGATCTAGAGCTAACTATGGCTACACCTTC	CASKGGSRANYGYTF
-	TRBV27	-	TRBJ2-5	TGTGCCAGCAGTTTATCCGGGATGGAGACCCAGTACTTC	CASSLSGMETQYF
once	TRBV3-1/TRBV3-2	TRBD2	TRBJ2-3	TGTGCCAGCAGCCCTCTGGCGGGGGGTCAGACAGATACGCAGTATTTT	CASSPLAGGQTDTQYF
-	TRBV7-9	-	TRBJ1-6	TGTGCCAGCAGCTCCCTAGGGACCGGACTAAATTCACCCCTCCACTTT	CASSSLGTGLNSPLHF
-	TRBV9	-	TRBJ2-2	TGTGCCAGCAGCGTAGCAGGGCCAGGGATCACCGGGGAGCTGTTTTTT	CASSVAGPGITGELFF
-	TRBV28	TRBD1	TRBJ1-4	TGTGCCAGCAGTTTCGGCGAACCCGGACAGGGTAATGAAAAACTGTTTTTT	CASSFGEPGQGNEKLFF
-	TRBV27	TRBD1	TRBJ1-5	TGTGCCAGCAGTCCAGACAGGGGTGGAGGGCAGAGCAATCAGCCCCAGCATTTT	CASSPDRGGGQSNQPQHF
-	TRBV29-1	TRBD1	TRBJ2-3	TGCAGCGTTGGAACAGGGGGAGATACGCAGTATTTT	CSVGTGGDTQYF
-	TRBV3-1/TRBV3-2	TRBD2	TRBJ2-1	TGTGCCAGCAGCCAAGCCTCGGGACTAGCGGGAGGAGCATTCTTC	CASSQASGLAGGAFF
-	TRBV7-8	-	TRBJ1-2	TGTGCCAGCAGCTTTAGGGAGGGCGGGGGCTACACCTTC	CASSFREGGGYTF
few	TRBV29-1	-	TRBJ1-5	TGCAGCGTGGCCGGGTTCAATCAGCCCCAGCATTTT	CSVAGFNQPQHF
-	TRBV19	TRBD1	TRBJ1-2	TGTGCCAGTACGGGACAGGGGGGAGTCTATGGCTACACCTTC	CASTGQGGVYGYTF
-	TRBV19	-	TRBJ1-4	TGTGCCAGTATGGGCCAGGGTGCCACTAATGAAAAACTGTTTTTT	CASMGQGATNEKLFF
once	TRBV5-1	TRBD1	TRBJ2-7	TGCGCCAGCAGCTTGAAAATGGGACAGGGGCCTCACGAGCAGTACTTC	CASSLKMGQGPHEQYF
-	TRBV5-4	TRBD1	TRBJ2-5	TGTGCCAGCAGCCTAACAGGGGGCGGTGAGACCCAGTACTTC	CASSLTGGGETQYF
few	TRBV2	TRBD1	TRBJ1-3	TGTGCCAGCAGTCGAATACAGGGGGCTGGAAACACCATATATTTT	CASSRIQGAGNTIYF
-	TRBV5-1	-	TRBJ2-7	TGCGCCAGCAGCTTCATCTACAGGGACGAGCAGTACTTC	CASSFIYRDEQYF
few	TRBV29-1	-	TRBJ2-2	TGCAGCGTTGAAGGACAGTATAGGACCGGGGAGCTGTTTTTT	CSVEGQYRTGELFF
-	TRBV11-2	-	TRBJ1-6	TGTGCCAGCAGCTTAGTACAGGCGTATAATTCACCCCTCCACTTT	CASSLVQAYNSPLHF
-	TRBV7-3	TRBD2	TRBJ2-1	TGTGCCAGCAGCTTAGGACTAGCGGGCTACAATGAGCAGTTCTTC	CASSLGLAGYNEQFF
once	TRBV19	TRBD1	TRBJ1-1	TGTGCCAGTAGTACACAGCGCTGGACAGGGGGCATGAACACTGAAGCTTTCTTT	CASSTQRWTGGMNTEAFF
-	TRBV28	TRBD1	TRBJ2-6	TGTGCCAGCAGTCCCAGGGGGCCCGGGGCCAACGTCCTGACTTTC	CASSPRGPGANVLTF
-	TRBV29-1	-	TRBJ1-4	TGCAGCGCCCAGGCAGGAAACAATGAAAAACTGTTTTTT	CSAQAGNNEKLFF